A single TCR beta chain is shown here with its context. What it recognizes is unknown. The sample originates from a study of T cell repertoires in cytomegalovirus infection. Findings of the study overall: People with CMV and the relevant HLA were identified by cumulative public TCR beta family frequency.

CDR1 is MNHEY and CDR2 is SMNVEV in the germline V gene (reference sequence). Trimming removed 5 bases from V and 2 bases from J, with 17 bases in between. The CDR3 consists of 16 residues. MiXCR was run by TCRdb on the reads, yielding one entry per CDR3 protein. The sample includes approximately 910,000 distinct CDR3 sequences, 31% of them seen just once. The source is a human donor in good health (CMV status not recorded). Some clones in this sample may be carry-over from other donors' samples. The rearrangement links TRBV27 to TRBJ2-3; perhaps TRBD2 as D (6 bases). Material: cultured CD8+ T cells from PBMCs, obtained from culture after CMV antigen stimulation. The CDR3: CASSPPWDLATDTQYF. CDR3 bases: TGTGCCAGCAGTCCACCCTGGGACTTGGCCACAGATACGCAGTATTTT.